The 12 T cell receptor beta chains listed next were all sequenced from one sample in a study of blood T cell repertoires in COVID-19. The data were produced by immunoSEQ multiplex PCR, yet TCRdb's version contains in-frame clones alone and is incomplete. The profile covers 280,000 or so clones, with around 87% appearing a single time and less than 2.5% taken by the ten largest. Sequenced input: peripheral blood. These receptors came from a woman younger than 45 who had recovered from COVID-19.

J is TRBJ1-5 and V is TRBV12-3 or TRBV12-4; D is ambiguous. This CDR3 spans 13 amino acids. Trimming left V 0 bases short and J 7 bases short, with 7 bases between. In DNA, the CDR3 is TGTGCCAGCAGTTTAGCCTCTCCCCAGCCCCAGCATTTT. Protein sequence: CASSLASPQPQHF.

This clone was picked up one time. The J gene is TRBJ2-6, the V gene TRBV2; D not certain. Germline CDR1 and CDR2: SNHLY and FYNNEI. This CDR3 has 14 amino acids. V was cut by 3 bases and J by 1 base, with 4 bases left in between. The CDR3 nucleotides read TGTGCCAGCAGTGACGCGTCTGGGGCCAACGTCCTGACTTTC. This translates into CASSDASGANVLTF.

The chain employs TRBV7-2 and TRBJ2-7; the D gene is possibly TRBD1 (6 bases). Trimming removed 5 bases at V and 6 bases at J, with 11 bases between. Germline V gives CDR1 SGHTA, CDR2 FQGNSA. The CDR3 has 12 residues. CDR3 region: CASSAQGFEQYF. Here the CDR3 DNA reads TGTGCCAGCAGCGCACAGGGATTCGAGCAGTACTTC.

The chain employs TRBV28 and TRBJ1-1, with a weak D call TRBD1 (6 bases). Germline V CDR1 and CDR2: MDHEN, SYDVKM. This CDR3 comprises 14 residues. V was trimmed by 6 bases and J by 6 bases, leaving 17 bases between them. CDR3 nucleotides: TGTGCCAGCAGCGTGGACAGCCCAGAAGCTGAAGCTTTCTTT. As protein: CASSVDSPEAEAFF.

V gene TRBV21-1 combines with J gene TRBJ2-2; TRBD1 is taken as the D call from the table, unchecked against the DNA. TRBV21-1 is termed a pseudogene. There are 15 residues in the CDR3. This CDR3 is CASSPRQGYTGELFF. The CDR3 region has the DNA TGTGCCAGCAGCCCCCGACAGGGCTACACCGGGGAGCTGTTTTTT.

The chain joins TRBV4-1 to TRBJ2-1; 9 bases align to TRBD2. Germline V CDR1 and CDR2: MGHRA, YSYEKL. The CDR3 extends over 18 amino acids. The J segment lost 4 bases and the V segment lost 1 base, leaving 11 bases of the junction unmatched. CDR3 in amino acids: CASSQAASGVRRYNEQFF. The CDR3 DNA reads TGCGCCAGCAGCCAAGCGGCTAGCGGGGTCCGGAGGTACAATGAGCAGTTCTTC.

The chain recombines TRBV7-3 with TRBJ2-7; possibly TRBD2 for D (5 bases). The germline gives CDR1 SGHTA, CDR2 FQGTGA. With 5 bases removed from V and 2 bases from J, the gap between germline ends came to 10 bases. This CDR3 is built from 13 residues. CDR3 in DNA: TGTGCCAGCAGCCCCGGGATCACCTACGAGCAGTACTTC. Amino acid sequence: CASSPGITYEQYF.

The J gene is TRBJ2-3, the V gene TRBV28, with D tentatively TRBD2 (5 bases). The CDR3 sequence is 13 residues long. The V gene's germline CDR1 is MDHEN and CDR2 SYDVKM. Between the trimmed V and J ends, which lost 8 bases and 2 bases, there was a span of 11 bases. CDR3 region: CASQEDFTDTQYF. CDR3 DNA sequence: TGTGCCAGCCAGGAGGATTTCACAGATACGCAGTATTTT.

The chain combines TRBV27 with TRBJ2-1; 9 positions match TRBD2. The trim removed 5 bases at V and 2 bases at J, leaving 10 bases unmatched. This CDR3 has 17 residues. Germline values: CDR1 MNHEY, CDR2 SMNVEV (reference sequence). The CDR3 loop reads CASSPQVGGRAYNEQFF. CDR3 DNA sequence: TGTGCCAGCAGTCCCCAGGTCGGCGGGAGGGCCTACAATGAGCAGTTCTTC.

The V gene is TRBV4-2, the J gene TRBJ2-3; TRBD2 agrees at 7 bases. The CDR3 runs to 18 residues. V lost 0 bases, J lost 8 bases, and 17 bases stayed unmatched. The germline V gene has CDR1 LGHNA and CDR2 YNFKEQ. The CDR3 DNA sequence: TGTGCCAGCAGCCAAGACATCGCTATGGACTGGCCGGGGGGTACGCAGTATTTT. Residues: CASSQDIAMDWPGGTQYF.

The rearrangement uses TRBV6-5 and TRBJ1-5; 10 bases are a match to TRBD1. CDR3 length: 14 residues. The V gene's germline CDR1 is MNHEY and CDR2 SVGAGI. Losses at the gene ends were 6 bases for V and 10 bases for J; bases not matched to a gene: 9. CDR3 nucleotides: TGTGCCAGCAGCCGAGGACAGGGGGAAGGACCCCAGCATTTT. This encodes CASSRGQGEGPQHF.

The V gene is TRBV4-3, the J gene TRBJ2-7; 8 positions match TRBD2. The CDR3 is made up of 18 amino acids. The V gene's germline CDR1 is LGHNA and CDR2 YSLEER. V lost 2 bases to trimming and J lost 2 bases; unmatched junction nucleotides: 14. CDR3 bases: TGCGCCAGCAGCCAAAAAGGGAGAGCGGGAGCCCAAACCTACGAGCAGTACTTC. It yields the protein CASSQKGRAGAQTYEQYF.